The rows below give T cell receptor beta chains drawn from one sample of a study of blood T cell repertoires in COVID-19. This table comes from immunoSEQ multiplex PCR, and its TCRdb copy is limited to in-frame clones, with some not included. Of approximately 170,000 clones listed, about 89% are singletons. Sequenced: peripheral blood. Receptor source: a man in his 70s with acute or convalescent COVID-19. Each CDR3 is given with its conserved first and last residue. The D gene is left open where the match is weak. For some rows the clone size is stated as once, few or many, or as a class when expanded; others skip it.

abundance	v_gene	d_gene	j_gene	CDR3aa	CDR3nt
few	TRBV28	.	TRBJ1-1	CASVPRTDNTEAFF	TGTGCCAGCGTTCCCCGGACAGATAACACTGAAGCTTTCTTT
.	TRBV30	.	TRBJ2-7	CAWSGGDGYEQYF	TGTGCCTGGAGTGGGGGGGACGGATACGAGCAGTACTTC
.	TRBV27	TRBD1	TRBJ1-2	CASSPDRTGARYTF	TGTGCCAGCAGTCCCGACCGGACAGGGGCCCGTTACACCTTC
.	TRBV21-1	.	TRBJ2-1	CASSKAGREASYNEQFF	TGTGCCAGCAGCAAAGCGGGTCGGGAGGCCTCCTACAATGAGCAGTTCTTC
.	TRBV7-8	.	TRBJ2-2	CADDRLNTGELFF	TGTGCCGACGACAGACTTAACACCGGGGAGCTGTTTTTT
.	TRBV6-6	TRBD2	TRBJ2-1	CASSYRGLYYNEQFF	TGTGCCAGCAGTTACAGGGGACTATATTACAATGAGCAGTTCTTC
few	TRBV4-1	TRBD1	TRBJ1-4	CASSPAELTGVQKLFF	TGCGCCAGCAGCCCAGCCGAGTTGACAGGGGTTCAAAAACTGTTTTTT
.	TRBV18	.	TRBJ1-5	CASSPQGSNQPQHF	TGTGCCAGCTCACCACAGGGGTCAAATCAGCCCCAGCATTTT
.	TRBV6-1	TRBD1	TRBJ1-6	CASSEATGTHSPLHF	TGTGCCAGCAGTGAAGCGACAGGGACCCATTCACCCCTCCACTTT
.	TRBV28	.	TRBJ1-6	CASSFYEGVNSPLHF	TGTGCCAGCAGTTTTTATGAGGGGGTGAATTCACCCCTCCACTTT
.	TRBV6-5	.	TRBJ1-5	CASRAGRNQPQHF	TGTGCCAGCAGAGCAGGCCGCAATCAGCCCCAGCATTTT
once	TRBV7-9	.	TRBJ1-2	CASSIQGFDPSGYTF	TGTGCCAGCAGCATCCAGGGGTTCGACCCTTCCGGCTACACCTTC
.	TRBV27	.	TRBJ2-5	CASSFSASGTQYF	TGTGCCAGCAGTTTTTCCGCCTCGGGGACCCAGTACTTC
.	TRBV7-7	TRBD2	TRBJ2-3	CASSPTSGGAEGTQYF	TGTGCTAGCAGCCCGACTAGCGGGGGGGCCGAAGGTACGCAGTATTTT
few	TRBV4-2	.	TRBJ2-7	CASSQADFEQYF	TGTGCCAGCAGCCAAGCTGACTTCGAGCAGTACTTC
.	TRBV7-9	TRBD2	TRBJ2-1	CASSLLRAGGIEQFF	TGTGCCAGCAGCTTATTGCGAGCGGGAGGAATTGAGCAGTTCTTC
.	TRBV27	.	TRBJ2-1	CASSPRDFLDEQFF	TGTGCCAGCAGCCCCCGGGACTTTCTCGATGAGCAGTTCTTC
few	TRBV5-6	TRBD1	TRBJ1-5	CASSSLRTGNQPQHF	TGTGCCAGCAGCTCACTCCGGACAGGGAATCAGCCCCAGCATTTT
.	TRBV7-9	.	TRBJ2-1	CASSLDGIHEQFF	TGTGCCAGCAGCTTAGACGGGATCCATGAGCAGTTCTTC
few	TRBV4-1	TRBD1	TRBJ1-5	CASSQDEGQPYQPQHF	TGCGCCAGCAGCCAAGATGAGGGACAGCCTTATCAGCCCCAGCATTTT
.	TRBV2	TRBD2	TRBJ2-3	CASKRETDTQYF	TGTGCCAGCAAGCGGGAGACAGATACGCAGTATTTT
.	TRBV19	TRBD1	TRBJ1-5	CASTTRTGDGQPQHF	TGTGCCAGTACTACAAGGACAGGTGACGGCCAGCCCCAGCATTTT
.	TRBV11-2	.	TRBJ2-7	CASSFSRGSYEQYF	TGTGCCAGCAGCTTCTCGCGGGGATCCTACGAGCAGTACTTC
.	TRBV9	.	TRBJ2-1	CASSPFWAYNEQFF	TGTGCCAGCAGCCCTTTCTGGGCTTACAATGAGCAGTTCTTC
.	TRBV6-5	TRBD1	TRBJ2-1	CASSPVGTGQFF	TGTGCCAGCAGCCCCGTGGGGACAGGCCAGTTCTTC
.	TRBV6-1	TRBD2	TRBJ2-7	CASSEGWREYEQYF	TGTGCCAGCAGTGAAGGTTGGCGGGAGTACGAGCAGTACTTC
once	TRBV7-9	.	TRBJ2-3	CASSPPSLASGTDTQYF	TGTGCCAGCAGCCCCCCCTCGCTAGCGTCGGGCACAGATACGCAGTATTTT
.	TRBV5-6	TRBD1	TRBJ2-5	CASSLRGQETQYF	TGTGCCAGCAGCCTCAGGGGGCAAGAGACCCAGTACTTC
.	TRBV15	.	TRBJ1-5	CATSSRGSGNQPQHF	TGTGCCACCAGCAGCCGCGGGTCCGGGAATCAGCCCCAGCATTTT
.	TRBV12-2	.	TRBJ2-4	CASRSRDIQYF	TGTGCAAGTCGCTCCCGGGACATTCAGTACTTC
.	TRBV5-1	TRBD2	TRBJ2-2	CASSLLGLVANTGELFF	TGCGCCAGCAGCTTGCTTGGACTAGTCGCGAACACCGGGGAGCTGTTTTTT
.	TRBV6-1	.	TRBJ1-6	CASSEAAPYNSPLHF	TGTGCCAGCAGTGAAGCGGCCCCCTATAATTCACCCCTCCACTTT
once	TRBV7-9	.	TRBJ1-4	CASSTTGVTNEKLFF	TGTGCCAGCAGCACGACGGGGGTAACGAATGAAAAACTGTTTTTT